The entry below describes one T cell receptor beta chain. The target of this receptor is not known. Base qualities are not at hand, and no much larger clone is one base apart. This entry comes from a study of blood T cell repertoires in COVID-19 (dated by TCRdb to about 2020). The study in broad terms: Samples from collaborators originated in the United States, Italy and Spain and spanned both the acute and convalescent phases of COVID-19. Sample metadata almost always included a de-identified subject ID, COVID-19 status, age in years and sex. Where available, HLA class I and class II types were taken from metadata supplied by the sample provider and were not determined by assay-based typing. The samples were drawn from the first 160 participants of the ongoing ImmuneRACE study and from more than 1,000 subjects provided by 6 global collaborators. The repertoires were made available in a free public database intended to serve as a resource for research on the immune response to SARS-CoV-2. Subjects who had been exposed to COVID-19, were actively infected with it, or had recovered from it provided the deeply sampled blood TCRbeta repertoires that made up the dataset. The prospective study material was composed of cDNA or gDNA derived from T cells, B-cell-depleted T cells, or PBMCs.

The immunoSEQ Assay, a bias-controlled multiplex PCR, was used to amplify TCRbeta CDR3 regions from genomic DNA. The authors' pipeline ran thus. The number of nucleated cells in each sample was estimated from the amplification of reference gene primers within the assay. Sequence reads were collapsed and filtered to measure the absolute abundance of every unique TCRbeta CDR3 rearrangement. For each sample, productive Simpson clonality was calculated as the square root of Simpson's diversity index over productive rearrangements. TCRdb mirrors the immuneACCESS table, restricted to in-frame sequences. Some clones are absent from its copies; in checked studies, under half trace to an unresolved V gene, and the reason for the others is unknown. The V and J calls and clone size are taken from that table; D and trimming were inferred from the DNA. The sample data list 5,000 or so clones, and 88% of these were observed just once. The top ten clones comprise 35% to 50% of the sample.

Relative to germline, V is missing 3 bases and J is missing 8 bases, with 5 bases of the junction outside any gene match. From the germline V gene, CDR1 is SGHRS and CDR2 is YFSETQ. There are 14 amino acids in the CDR3, from cysteine to phenylalanine inclusive. The CDR3 DNA has 42 bases and is translated from base 1. What the work shows at the level of the full study, not this receptor alone: How much clinical and demographic metadata was included differed by source and by participant, and the metadata was provided uncurated.

In Seattle, one collaborating source enrolled patients while the infection was active and tracked those patients longitudinally over the course of disease. Whole blood was collected in K2EDTA tubes by collaborating institutions according to the institutions' own protocols. For TCRbeta analysis, collaborators shipped samples in one of three forms: frozen whole blood, isolated PBMCs, or DNA extracted from either of those sample types. Sequencing was performed on peripheral blood. This receptor was obtained from a man between 65 and 85 years old with COVID-19, enrolled during active disease. The sequence is built from TRBV5-1 and TRBJ1-2, with 12 bases in between that match TRBD1. The sequenced DNA: TGCGCCAGCAGCTCGGGACAGGGGGCGTTGGGCTACACCTTC. Translated, this gives CASSSGQGALGYTF.